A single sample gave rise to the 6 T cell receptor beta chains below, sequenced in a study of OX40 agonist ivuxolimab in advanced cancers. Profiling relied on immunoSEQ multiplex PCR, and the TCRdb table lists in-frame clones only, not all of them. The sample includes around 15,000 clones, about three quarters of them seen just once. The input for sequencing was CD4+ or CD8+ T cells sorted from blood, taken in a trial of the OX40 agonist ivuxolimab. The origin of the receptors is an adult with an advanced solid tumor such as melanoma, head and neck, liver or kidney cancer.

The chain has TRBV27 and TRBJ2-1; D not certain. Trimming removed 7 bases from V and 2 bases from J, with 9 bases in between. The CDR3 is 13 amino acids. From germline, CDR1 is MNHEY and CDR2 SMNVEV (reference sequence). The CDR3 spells CASISQAYNEQFF. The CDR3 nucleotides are TGTGCCAGCATATCTCAGGCCTACAATGAGCAGTTCTTC.

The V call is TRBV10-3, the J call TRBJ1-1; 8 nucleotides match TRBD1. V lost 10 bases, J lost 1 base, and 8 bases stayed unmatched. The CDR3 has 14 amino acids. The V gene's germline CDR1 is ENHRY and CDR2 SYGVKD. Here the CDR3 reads CATKPGQANTEAFF. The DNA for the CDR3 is TGTGCCACTAAACCGGGACAGGCGAACACTGAAGCTTTCTTT.

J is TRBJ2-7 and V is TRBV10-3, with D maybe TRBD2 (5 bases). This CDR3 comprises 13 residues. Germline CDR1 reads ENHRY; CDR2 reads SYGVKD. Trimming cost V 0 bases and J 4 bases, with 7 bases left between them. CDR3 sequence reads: CAISESRDYEQYF. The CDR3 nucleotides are TGTGCCATCAGTGAGTCGAGGGATTACGAGCAGTACTTC.

The CDR3 loop reads CASSGAVGELFF. The CDR3 DNA sequence: TGCGCCAGCAGCGGGGCGGTCGGGGAGCTGTTTTTT. The V and J genes are TRBV4-3 and TRBJ2-2; D possibly corresponds to TRBD1 (5 bases). This CDR3 has 12 amino acids. With 5 bases removed from V and 7 bases from J, the gap between germline ends came to 8 bases. Germline loops: CDR1 LGHNA, CDR2 YSLEER.

The CDR3 sequence is CASSQRVGYNQPQHF. CDR3 coding DNA: TGTGCCAGCAGCCAAAGAGTGGGTTACAATCAGCCCCAGCATTTT. The gene calls are TRBV14 and TRBJ1-5; D gene uncertain. The CDR3 sequence is 15 residues long. The germline gives CDR1 SGHDN, CDR2 FVKESK. Deletions cut 2 bases from V and 3 bases from J, with 11 bases between.

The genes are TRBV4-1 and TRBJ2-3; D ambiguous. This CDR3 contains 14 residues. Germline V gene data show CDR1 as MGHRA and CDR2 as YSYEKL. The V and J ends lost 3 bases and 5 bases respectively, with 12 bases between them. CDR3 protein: CASSQRTGLDTQYF. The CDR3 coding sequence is TGCGCCAGCAGCCAGAGGACGGGTCTAGATACGCAGTATTTT.